In its sample, the clone carrying this T cell receptor beta chain was seen once. As yet, its antigen is unknown. The data originate from a study of T cells in localized non-small cell lung cancer. The V gene's germline CDR1 is SGHNT and CDR2 YENEEA. The length of the CDR3 is 16 residues. V gave up 3 bases and J gave up 0 bases, with 12 bases separating them. TCRdb keeps only in-frame clones here, not all; method: immunoSEQ multiplex PCR. The sample has about 1,700 clones, just under 30% seen once. General study points: Across samples, adjacent lung featured a median roughly 50 of the top 100 tumor clones. Sequencing was limited to one tumor region, leaving the possibility of heterogeneity open. A higher density of T cells in blood coincided with extended overall survival. The greatest T cell clonality was found in uninvolved adjacent lung (higher than in tumor).

The sequence was obtained from a male donor aged 60 or over with stage II squamous cell lung carcinoma. The sample consisted of normal lung tissue next to the tumor, taken before any cancer treatment. The chain has TRBV11-3 and TRBJ1-3; no clear D. CDR3 nucleotides: TGTGCCAGCAGCTTGGTGGAATTCAGCTCTGGAAACACCATATATTTT. Residues: CASSLVEFSSGNTIYF.